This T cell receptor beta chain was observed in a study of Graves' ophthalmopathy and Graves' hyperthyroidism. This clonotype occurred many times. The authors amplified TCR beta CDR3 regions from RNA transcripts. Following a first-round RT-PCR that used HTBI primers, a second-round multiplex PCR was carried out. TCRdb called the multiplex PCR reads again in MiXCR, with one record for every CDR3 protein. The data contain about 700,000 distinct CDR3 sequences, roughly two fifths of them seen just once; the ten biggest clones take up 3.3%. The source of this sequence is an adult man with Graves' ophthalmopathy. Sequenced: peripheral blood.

The CDR3 coding sequence is TGCAGCGTTGAAGTGGGTCGCGGTCGCTATGGCTACACCTTC. Translated: CSVEVGRGRYGYTF. The J gene is TRBJ1-2, the V gene TRBV29-1; D call uncertain. Germline V CDR1 and CDR2: SQVTM, ANQGSEA. The CDR3 consists of 14 residues. V lost 1 base and J 4 bases, leaving 13 bases between the germline ends.